This TCR beta chain derives from a study of blood T cell repertoires in COVID-19. The wider study: Researchers got acute and convalescent COVID-19 samples from the United States, Italy and Spain. From T cells, B-cell-depleted T cells, or PBMCs came the material, which was cDNA or gDNA.

Per the study methods: From reference gene primer amplification, estimates of nucleated cell counts were derived. Produced via immunoSEQ multiplex PCR; TCRdb's table is partial and in-frame only. D and trimming were read from the DNA, whereas the V and J calls and clone size are those reported in that table. This sample carries about 300,000 clones, 85% to 90% of them seen once, and the ten largest clones take about 1.2%. Sequencing input: peripheral blood. This receptor was taken from a man aged 65-85 years with acute or convalescent COVID-19.

The CDR3 loop reads CASSFRTQGVTDTQYF. For the CDR3, the DNA is TGTGCCAGCAGTTTCCGGACCCAGGGGGTCACAGATACGCAGTATTTT. This sequence joins TRBV28 and TRBJ2-3, with 7 nucleotides matching TRBD1. Germline loops: CDR1 MDHEN, CDR2 SYDVKM. Losses at the gene ends were 3 bases for V and 2 bases for J; bases not matched to a gene: 8. This CDR3 comprises 16 residues. Full variable domain (missing parts from reference TRBV28 and TRBJ2-3): DVKVTQSSRYLVKRTGEKVFLECVQDMDHENMFWYRQDPGLGLRLIYFSYDVKMKEKGDIPEGYSVSREKKERFSLILESASTNQTSMYLCASSFRTQGVTDTQYFGPGTRLTVL.